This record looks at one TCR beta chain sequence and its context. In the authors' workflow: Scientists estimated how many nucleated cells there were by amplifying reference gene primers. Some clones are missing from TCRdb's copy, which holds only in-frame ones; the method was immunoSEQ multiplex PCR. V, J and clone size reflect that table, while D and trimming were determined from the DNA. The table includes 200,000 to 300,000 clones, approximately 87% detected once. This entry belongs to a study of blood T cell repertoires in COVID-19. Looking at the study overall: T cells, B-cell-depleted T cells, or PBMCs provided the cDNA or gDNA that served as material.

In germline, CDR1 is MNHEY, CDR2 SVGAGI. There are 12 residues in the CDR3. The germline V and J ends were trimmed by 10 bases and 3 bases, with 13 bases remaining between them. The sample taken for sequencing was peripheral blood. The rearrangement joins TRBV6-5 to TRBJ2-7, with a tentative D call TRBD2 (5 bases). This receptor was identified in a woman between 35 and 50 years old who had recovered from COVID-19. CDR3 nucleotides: TGTGCCACCAGCAGACTATTCTACGAGCAGTACTTC. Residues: CATSRLFYEQYF.